The present entry profiles one T cell receptor beta chain with its context. This specimen comes from a study of shared clonotypes between healthy human individuals. The germline V gene has CDR1 SGHNT and CDR2 YYREEE (reference sequence). The CDR3 totals 16 residues. Deletions cut 4 bases from V and 1 base from J, with 16 bases between. The table came from immunoSEQ multiplex PCR; TCRdb's copy has only in-frame clones and leaves some out. Among 2,500,000 or so clones listed, 93% were seen once. The sample taken for sequencing was naive CD4+ T cells from PBMCs. Subset in this sample: CD45RA+ positively selected. This clonotype was sampled from a man between 18 and 29 years old in good health. Some clones in this sample may be carry-over from other donors' samples. V is TRBV5-4 and J is TRBJ2-3, with D maybe TRBD1 (5 bases). The DNA for the CDR3 is TGTGCCAGCAGCCAGGAACCTCTAGGGGGCACAGATACGCAGTATTTT. This translates into CASSQEPLGGTDTQYF.